This T cell receptor beta chain was identified during a study of blood T cell repertoires in COVID-19. Looking at the study overall: The United States, Italy and Spain supplied acute and convalescent COVID-19 samples. Sources were T cells, B-cell-depleted T cells, or PBMCs; the material itself was cDNA or gDNA.

The CDR3 runs 15 residues. The V gene end was trimmed by 4 bases and the J gene end by 5 bases; junction bases not matched to a gene: 6. The germline CDR1 and CDR2 sequences are SNHLY and FYNNEI. Study processing details: Counts of nucleated cells, estimated from reference gene primer amplification, were obtained. Clones were read by immunoSEQ multiplex PCR, and TCRdb kept only the in-frame ones, dropping some. That table furnishes V, J and clone size, whereas the DNA furnished D and trimming. This repertoire shows about 170,000 clones, roughly four fifths found once; its top ten account for around 9.9%. This clone was counted once.

Sequencing was carried out using peripheral blood. V usage is TRBV2 and J usage is TRBJ1-4; 8 bases agree with TRBD1. The receptor was derived from a man aged 70-80 years with active or convalescent COVID-19. In DNA form, the CDR3 reads TGTGCCAGCAGTGTCAACAGGGGGATGAATGAAAAACTGTTTTTT. Protein sequence: CASSVNRGMNEKLFF.